This T cell receptor beta chain emerged from a study of T-cell reconstitution after alpha-beta-depleted transplantation in children. Broader study findings: It was newly produced T cells that mostly accounted for T-cell counts and diversity one year after transplant. Reportedly, roughly two months post-transplant, alpha-beta T cells arose from several hundred expanded graft clones. In some patients, recipient T cells and intrathymic progenitors surviving conditioning explained high day-60 diversity.

Germline assignment: CDR1 SGHRS and CDR2 YFSETQ. This CDR3 region has 15 residues. Trimming cost V 4 bases and J 2 bases, with 15 bases left between them. In its sample, this clonotype was seen many times. What it binds is not known. Unique molecular identifiers were incorporated when the TCRbeta library was constructed. TCRdb fed the PCR reads into MiXCR, producing one record per CDR3 protein. The profile covers more than 300,000 distinct CDR3 sequences, with 15% to 20% appearing a single time and about 41% taken by the ten largest. This sequence was found in a male patient aged 2 to 9 who had a stem cell transplant for acute lymphoblastic leukemia, so the T cells may come from the graft donor. This specimen consisted of PBMCs, mostly from graft donor cells, obtained 360 days after TCRalphabeta/CD19-depleted stem cell transplant. This chain joins TRBV5-1 and TRBJ2-5; tentative D call: TRBD1 (6 bases). The CDR3 spells CASSTRGGIQETQYF. For the CDR3, the DNA is TGCGCCAGCAGCACCCGAGGGGGTATACAAGAGACCCAGTACTTC.